This T cell receptor beta chain emerged from a study of read filtering for tumor transcriptome and immune sequencing. Findings and limits, study-wide: The CD138-negative fraction was mixed bone marrow immune cells, not pure T cells.

At the time of active disease, bone marrow was collected from every patient. Molecular barcoded adaptors covering alpha/delta and beta/gamma chains were used on around 370 ng RNA. TCRdb fed the reads into MiXCR, producing one record per CDR3 protein. The repertoire holds over 50,000 distinct CDR3 sequences, with approximately 20% as singletons. CDR1 is SGHRS and CDR2 is YFSETQ in the germline V gene. The CDR3 has 15 residues. J gave up 3 bases and V 3 bases, and 6 bases lay outside the gene matches. A remark on this clonotype: Its antigen is not identified.

Sequencing was carried out using a population of CD138-negative cells sorted from bone marrow. This clonotype was obtained from a donor over 35 with multiple myeloma. The chain uses TRBV5-1 and TRBJ2-7; TRBD1 agrees at 10 bases. The CDR3 here is CASSSARDRGYEQYF. CDR3 coding DNA: TGCGCCAGCAGCTCGGCGCGGGACAGGGGCTACGAGCAGTACTTC.